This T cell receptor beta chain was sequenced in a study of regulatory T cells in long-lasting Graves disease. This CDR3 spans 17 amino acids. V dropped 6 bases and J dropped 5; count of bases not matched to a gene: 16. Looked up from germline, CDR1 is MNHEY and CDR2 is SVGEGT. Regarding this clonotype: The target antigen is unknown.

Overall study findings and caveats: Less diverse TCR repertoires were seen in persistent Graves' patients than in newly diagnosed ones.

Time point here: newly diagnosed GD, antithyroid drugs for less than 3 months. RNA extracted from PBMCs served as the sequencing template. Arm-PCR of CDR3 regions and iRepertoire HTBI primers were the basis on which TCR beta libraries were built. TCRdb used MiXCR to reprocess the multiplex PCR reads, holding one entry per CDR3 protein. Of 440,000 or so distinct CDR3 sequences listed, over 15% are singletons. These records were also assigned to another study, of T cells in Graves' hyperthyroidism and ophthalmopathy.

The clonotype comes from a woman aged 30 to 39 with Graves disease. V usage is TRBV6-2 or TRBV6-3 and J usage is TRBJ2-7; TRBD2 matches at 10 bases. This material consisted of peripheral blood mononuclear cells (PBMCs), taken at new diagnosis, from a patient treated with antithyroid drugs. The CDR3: CASSYTPPSGSRNEQYF. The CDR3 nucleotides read TGTGCCAGCAGCTACACTCCACCTAGCGGGAGTAGAAACGAGCAGTACTTC.